This T cell receptor (beta chain) emerged from a study of read filtering for tumor transcriptome and immune sequencing. The CDR3 is 16 amino acids. Unmatched junction bases numbered 6, after V lost 5 bases and J lost 0 bases. Looked up from germline, CDR1 is SNHLY and CDR2 is FYNNEI. This library used roughly 400 ng RNA and molecular barcoded adaptors spanning alpha/delta and beta/gamma chains. From the reads, TCRdb called clonotypes with MiXCR, one entry per CDR3 protein. The profile shows fewer than 45,000 distinct CDR3 sequences, about an eighth of them singletons. This clonotype was seen at least ten times.

This receptor was obtained from a donor at least 40 years old with multiple myeloma. This chain connects TRBV2 to TRBJ2-2, with 7 bases identical to TRBD1. Sequenced: a population of CD138-negative cells sorted from bone marrow. CDR3 sequence reads: CASSLQGKSNTGELFF. DNA of the CDR3: TGTGCCAGCAGTTTACAGGGGAAGTCGAACACCGGGGAGCTGTTTTTT.